These T cell receptor beta chains were read from a single sample in a study of CD8+ T cells in alopecia areata. Assay used: immunoSEQ multiplex PCR; TCRdb lists only in-frame clones, some missing. The data contain roughly 220,000 clones, more than 55% of them singletons. The starting material was CD4+ T cells sorted from blood, obtained at approximately week 42, from a patient treated with tofacitinib. The receptor source for this set is a human donor with alopecia areata. The CDR3 runs from the conserved cysteine through the conserved F or W. D genes are given only for firm matches. Clone size is stated in some rows and not others, as once, few, many or a class when expanded.

V gene: TRBV5-4
J gene: TRBJ2-7
clone size: .
D gene: TRBD1
CDR3 DNA: TGTGCCAGCGGGACAGGGGCCGGCTACGAGCAGTACTTC
CDR3 protein: CASGTGAGYEQYF

V gene: TRBV4-3
J gene: TRBJ2-3
clone size: .
D gene: .
CDR3 DNA: TGCGCCAGCAGCCCCGCCCCTTCCGATACGCAGTATTTT
CDR3 protein: CASSPAPSDTQYF

V gene: TRBV4-3
J gene: TRBJ2-3
clone size: few
D gene: .
CDR3 DNA: TGCGCCAGCAGCCGTCGGGGGGATACGCAGTATTTT
CDR3 protein: CASSRRGDTQYF

V gene: TRBV5-1
J gene: TRBJ2-2
clone size: .
D gene: .
CDR3 DNA: TGCGCCAGCAGCTTGGATATGAACCAGGGCACCGGGGAGCTGTTTTTT
CDR3 protein: CASSLDMNQGTGELFF

V gene: TRBV5-1
J gene: TRBJ2-7
clone size: .
D gene: TRBD2
CDR3 DNA: TGCGCCAGCAGCACGGGACTAGCGGGGGCCTACGAGCAGTACTTC
CDR3 protein: CASSTGLAGAYEQYF

V gene: TRBV30
J gene: TRBJ1-2
clone size: .
D gene: .
CDR3 DNA: TGTGCCTGGAAGAAGTGGCAGGGGCGAAGTGATGGCTACACCTTC
CDR3 protein: CAWKKWQGRSDGYTF

V gene: TRBV6-5
J gene: TRBJ1-2
clone size: .
D gene: .
CDR3 DNA: TGTGCCAGCATCCCTAGGACAGCCCCCAGGACCGGCTACACCTTC
CDR3 protein: CASIPRTAPRTGYTF

V gene: TRBV29-1
J gene: TRBJ1-1
clone size: .
D gene: .
CDR3 DNA: TGCAGCGTTGAAGCAGGGAACACTGAAGCTTTCTTT
CDR3 protein: CSVEAGNTEAFF

V gene: TRBV5-6
J gene: TRBJ1-2
clone size: .
D gene: .
CDR3 DNA: TGTGCCAGCAGCTTGCCGCCGGTCGGGGAAGGAGACTATGGCTACACCTTC
CDR3 protein: CASSLPPVGEGDYGYTF

V gene: TRBV4-3
J gene: TRBJ1-6
clone size: .
D gene: .
CDR3 DNA: TGCGCCAGCAGCCAAGACTTAGCGTATAATTCACCCCTCCACTTT
CDR3 protein: CASSQDLAYNSPLHF

V gene: TRBV5-1
J gene: TRBJ2-2
clone size: .
D gene: .
CDR3 DNA: TGCGCCAGCAGCTTAAAGTTCTCCGGGGAGCTGTTTTTT
CDR3 protein: CASSLKFSGELFF

V gene: TRBV9
J gene: TRBJ2-7
clone size: .
D gene: TRBD2
CDR3 DNA: TGTGCCAGCAGTGACCCCCGGGGCGGGGGGAACTACGAGCAGTACTTC
CDR3 protein: CASSDPRGGGNYEQYF

V gene: TRBV6-5
J gene: TRBJ1-5
clone size: .
D gene: .
CDR3 DNA: TGTGCCAGCAGTTACTCGGTCGGGTCCAATCAGCCCCAGCATTTT
CDR3 protein: CASSYSVGSNQPQHF

V gene: TRBV4-3
J gene: TRBJ1-4
clone size: .
D gene: .
CDR3 DNA: TGCGCCAGCAGCCAAGAGTGGGGGGGCGAACTGTTTTTT
CDR3 protein: CASSQEWGGELFF

V gene: TRBV11-3
J gene: TRBJ2-1
clone size: few
D gene: .
CDR3 DNA: TGTGCCAGCAGGCAGAAAATCGCGGGGATTAACAATGAGCAGTTCTTC
CDR3 protein: CASRQKIAGINNEQFF

V gene: TRBV5-1
J gene: TRBJ1-1
clone size: .
D gene: .
CDR3 DNA: TGCGCCAGCAGCGAGACCACAGGTCGGGCGGAAGCTTTCTTT
CDR3 protein: CASSETTGRAEAFF

V gene: TRBV5-1
J gene: TRBJ2-5
clone size: few
D gene: .
CDR3 DNA: TGCGCCAGCAGCTTAGAAGAGACCCAGTACTTC
CDR3 protein: CASSLEETQYF

V gene: TRBV29-1
J gene: TRBJ2-1
clone size: .
D gene: .
CDR3 DNA: TGCAGCGCAAGGGGCCAGAACTCCCATGGTCGGTACAATGAGCAGTTCTTC
CDR3 protein: CSARGQNSHGRYNEQFF

V gene: TRBV7-2
J gene: TRBJ2-4
clone size: few
D gene: .
CDR3 DNA: TGTGCCAGCAGCTCGCTCCGGCCCTTAGGGGAAAACATTCAGTACTTC
CDR3 protein: CASSSLRPLGENIQYF

V gene: TRBV5-6
J gene: TRBJ1-1
clone size: .
D gene: .
CDR3 DNA: TGTGCCAGCAGCTTTATCGGGACGGCCGTTAACACTGAAGCTTTCTTT
CDR3 protein: CASSFIGTAVNTEAFF

V gene: TRBV9
J gene: TRBJ2-2
clone size: .
D gene: .
CDR3 DNA: TGTGCCAGCAGCGGTAGTCCAGGGTACACCGGGGAGCTGTTTTTT
CDR3 protein: CASSGSPGYTGELFF

V gene: TRBV4-1
J gene: TRBJ1-4
clone size: .
D gene: .
CDR3 DNA: TGCGCCAGCAGCCAATCCGACACTCCAACTAATGAAAAACTGTTTTTT
CDR3 protein: CASSQSDTPTNEKLFF

V gene: TRBV9
J gene: TRBJ1-4
clone size: .
D gene: .
CDR3 DNA: TGTGCCAGCAGCCAATTGACAGAACCCAATGAAAAACTGTTTTTT
CDR3 protein: CASSQLTEPNEKLFF

V gene: TRBV27
J gene: TRBJ1-1
clone size: .
D gene: TRBD1
CDR3 DNA: TGTGCCAGCAGTTCCGCCCTCGGGCAGGGGGCGCGAGGCACTGAAGCTTTCTTT
CDR3 protein: CASSSALGQGARGTEAFF

V gene: TRBV6-1
J gene: TRBJ1-5
clone size: .
D gene: .
CDR3 DNA: TGTGCCAGCAGGGACAGCCATCAGCCCCAGCATTTT
CDR3 protein: CASRDSHQPQHF

V gene: TRBV29-1
J gene: TRBJ2-5
clone size: .
D gene: TRBD2
CDR3 DNA: TGCAGCGGGGTGACTAGCCGCTCTGAGACCCAGTACTTC
CDR3 protein: CSGVTSRSETQYF

V gene: TRBV7-6
J gene: TRBJ2-7
clone size: .
D gene: TRBD1
CDR3 DNA: TGTGCCAGCAGCTTACTGGGACAGGGGAGTGGCGAGCAGTACTTC
CDR3 protein: CASSLLGQGSGEQYF

V gene: TRBV30
J gene: TRBJ2-5
clone size: .
D gene: TRBD2
CDR3 DNA: TGTGCCTGGAGCCCTCTAGCGGTCCAAGAGACCCAGTACTTC
CDR3 protein: CAWSPLAVQETQYF

V gene: TRBV2
J gene: TRBJ1-5
clone size: few
D gene: .
CDR3 DNA: TGTGCCAGCAGTGAAGCGCGGGTGGGTAGCAATCAGCCCCAGCATTTT
CDR3 protein: CASSEARVGSNQPQHF

V gene: TRBV27
J gene: TRBJ2-3
clone size: .
D gene: TRBD1
CDR3 DNA: TGTGCCAGCAGTGCGCGGGACAGGGTCACAGATACGCAGTATTTT
CDR3 protein: CASSARDRVTDTQYF

V gene: TRBV7-2
J gene: TRBJ2-5
clone size: .
D gene: .
CDR3 DNA: TGTGCCAGCAGCTTGAGTCCGGAAGGGCCGCAAGAGACCCAGTACTTC
CDR3 protein: CASSLSPEGPQETQYF

V gene: TRBV29-1
J gene: TRBJ1-2
clone size: .
D gene: TRBD1
CDR3 DNA: TGCAGTGTTGACAGGGGGAACTATGGCTACACCTTC
CDR3 protein: CSVDRGNYGYTF

V gene: TRBV5-1
J gene: TRBJ2-6
clone size: .
D gene: .
CDR3 DNA: TGCGCCAGCAAGGAGTCTGGGGCCAACGTCCTGACTTTC
CDR3 protein: CASKESGANVLTF

V gene: TRBV7-2
J gene: TRBJ2-7
clone size: few
D gene: .
CDR3 DNA: TGTGCCAGCAGCTTAGAATACGAGCAGTACTTC
CDR3 protein: CASSLEYEQYF

V gene: TRBV5-1
J gene: TRBJ2-1
clone size: .
D gene: .
CDR3 DNA: TGCGCCAGCAGCTTGGTCTACAATGAGCAGTTCTTC
CDR3 protein: CASSLVYNEQFF

V gene: TRBV25-1
J gene: TRBJ1-2
clone size: .
D gene: TRBD1
CDR3 DNA: TGTGCCGCGCAATCAACAGGGGTTCGTGGCTACACCTTC
CDR3 protein: CAAQSTGVRGYTF

V gene: TRBV30
J gene: TRBJ1-1
clone size: .
D gene: .
CDR3 DNA: TGTGCCTGGAGCCCGAAACAGGGTAAAAGCACTGAAGCTTTCTTT
CDR3 protein: CAWSPKQGKSTEAFF

V gene: TRBV2
J gene: TRBJ1-2
clone size: .
D gene: .
CDR3 DNA: TGTGCCAGCAGTGCGACAGTTATTAACTATGGCTACACCTTC
CDR3 protein: CASSATVINYGYTF

V gene: TRBV2
J gene: TRBJ1-2
clone size: .
D gene: .
CDR3 DNA: TGTGCCAGCATGGCTCGGAACTATGGCTACACCTTC
CDR3 protein: CASMARNYGYTF

V gene: TRBV5-6
J gene: TRBJ2-7
clone size: .
D gene: TRBD1
CDR3 DNA: TGTGCCAGCAGCTTGACAGGGGGATACGAGCAGTACTTC
CDR3 protein: CASSLTGGYEQYF

V gene: TRBV7-2
J gene: TRBJ2-3
clone size: few
D gene: .
CDR3 DNA: TGTGCCAGCAGCTTAGAAGTCATGTGGACAGATACGCAGTATTTT
CDR3 protein: CASSLEVMWTDTQYF

V gene: TRBV19
J gene: TRBJ1-2
clone size: .
D gene: .
CDR3 DNA: TGTGCCAGTAGGGATCCCCCTTATGGCTACACCTTC
CDR3 protein: CASRDPPYGYTF

V gene: TRBV30
J gene: TRBJ1-1
clone size: .
D gene: .
CDR3 DNA: TGTGCCTGGAGTGTAGGTAGGGGCACTGAAGCTTTCTTT
CDR3 protein: CAWSVGRGTEAFF

V gene: TRBV29-1
J gene: TRBJ1-2
clone size: .
D gene: .
CDR3 DNA: TGCAGCGTTGATTCGTCAGGGTACTATGGCTACACCTTC
CDR3 protein: CSVDSSGYYGYTF

V gene: TRBV6-4
J gene: TRBJ2-6
clone size: .
D gene: .
CDR3 DNA: TGTGCCAGCAGTGACGCCATGGGCAACGTCCTGACTTTC
CDR3 protein: CASSDAMGNVLTF

V gene: TRBV2
J gene: TRBJ1-6
clone size: many
D gene: .
CDR3 DNA: TGTGCCAGCAGTAAAAAGGACAGTCATTCACCCCTCCACTTT
CDR3 protein: CASSKKDSHSPLHF

V gene: TRBV10-3
J gene: TRBJ1-4
clone size: few
D gene: .
CDR3 DNA: TGTGCCATCAAGGCAGCAACTAATGAAAAACTGTTTTTT
CDR3 protein: CAIKAATNEKLFF

V gene: TRBV18
J gene: TRBJ2-7
clone size: .
D gene: .
CDR3 DNA: TGTGCCAGCTCACGGGGACGGAATTACGAGCAGTACTTC
CDR3 protein: CASSRGRNYEQYF

V gene: TRBV4-3
J gene: TRBJ2-5
clone size: few
D gene: .
CDR3 DNA: TGCGCCAGCAGCCAAGAAGGGCCGAAAGAGACCCAGTACTTC
CDR3 protein: CASSQEGPKETQYF

V gene: TRBV5-6
J gene: TRBJ1-1
clone size: .
D gene: .
CDR3 DNA: TGTGCCAGCAACCCAATCGGGGGGGTGAGCACTGAAGCTTTCTTT
CDR3 protein: CASNPIGGVSTEAFF